This TCR beta chain emerged from a study of OX40 agonist ivuxolimab in advanced cancers. The CDR3 loop spans 13 amino acids. J lost 2 bases, V lost 2 bases, and 0 bases had no gene match. The germline gives CDR1 MNHNY, CDR2 SVGAGI (reference sequence). TCRdb's table, derived via immunoSEQ multiplex PCR, lists solely in-frame clones and lacks some. The table lists about 75,000 clones, around 86% of them singletons, with nearly 8% in the top ten. The receptor's source is an adult with an advanced solid tumor such as melanoma, head and neck, liver or kidney cancer. V gene TRBV6-6 combines with J gene TRBJ2-7; 7 nucleotides match TRBD1. The sample consisted of CD4+ or CD8+ T cells sorted from blood, taken in a trial of the OX40 agonist ivuxolimab. CDR3 in DNA: TGTGCCAGCAGTTACAGGGGGCCCTACGAGCAGTACTTC. Protein sequence: CASSYRGPYEQYF.